This entry is about one TCR beta chain. Which antigen it targets is not known. The input lacks base qualities; no much larger clone sits a single base away. V loses 0 bases of germline sequence and J loses 4 bases, and the interval between the two ends is 10 bases. CDR1 and CDR2, looked up from the germline V gene, are SGHTA and FQGNSA. The CDR3, cysteine through phenylalanine, is 15 amino acids long. Only the CDR3 DNA is retained, 45 bases long and in frame from the first base. The data originate from a study of blood T cell repertoires in COVID-19 (dated by TCRdb to about 2020). About the investigation overall: Collaborator samples came from the United States, Italy and Spain and covered acute and convalescent phases of COVID-19. The prospective study material was composed of cDNA or gDNA derived from T cells, B-cell-depleted T cells, or PBMCs. Subjects who had been exposed to COVID-19, were actively infected with it, or had recovered from it provided the deeply sampled blood TCRbeta repertoires that made up the dataset. The repertoires were released in a freely available public database meant as a resource for research on the immune response to SARS-CoV-2. The samples were drawn from the first 160 participants of the ongoing ImmuneRACE study and from 950 to 1,500 subjects provided by 6 global collaborators. The sample metadata nearly always contained a de-identified subject ID, COVID-19 status, age in years and sex. Where available, HLA class I and class II types were taken from metadata supplied by the sample provider and were not determined by assay-based typing.

TCRbeta CDR3 regions were amplified from genomic DNA using the immunoSEQ Assay, a bias-controlled multiplex PCR. In the authors' own workflow: Within the assay, amplification of reference gene primers was used to estimate how many nucleated cells each sample contained. To quantify the absolute abundance of each unique TCRbeta CDR3 rearrangement, sequence reads were collapsed and filtered. For each sample, productive Simpson clonality was calculated by taking the square root of Simpson's diversity index across productive rearrangements. TCRdb stores this immuneACCESS table with in-frame sequences only. Part of the clones is absent; in the studies checked, under half of the shortfall reflects unresolved V genes, and no reason is known for the rest. V and J calls and clone size follow that table, whereas D and trimming were derived from the DNA. The sample table lists about 160,000 clones, 80% to 95% of them with a count of one. Together, the top ten hold about 5% of the sample.

Collaborating institutions collected whole blood in K2EDTA tubes following their own protocols. For TCRbeta analysis, collaborator samples were shipped as frozen whole blood, as isolated PBMCs, or as DNA extracted from either sample type. Paper-wide results and their limitations: The amount of clinical and demographic metadata varied by source and participant and was provided uncurated.

The sequenced material came from peripheral blood. The rearranged segments are TRBV7-2 and TRBJ1-3, with no confidently assigned D gene. This clonotype was sampled from a woman between 50 and 59 years old with acute or convalescent COVID-19. The DNA reads as follows: TGTGCCAGCAGCTTAGCGGCCCGAACCGGAAACACCATATATTTT. Its protein reads: CASSLAARTGNTIYF.